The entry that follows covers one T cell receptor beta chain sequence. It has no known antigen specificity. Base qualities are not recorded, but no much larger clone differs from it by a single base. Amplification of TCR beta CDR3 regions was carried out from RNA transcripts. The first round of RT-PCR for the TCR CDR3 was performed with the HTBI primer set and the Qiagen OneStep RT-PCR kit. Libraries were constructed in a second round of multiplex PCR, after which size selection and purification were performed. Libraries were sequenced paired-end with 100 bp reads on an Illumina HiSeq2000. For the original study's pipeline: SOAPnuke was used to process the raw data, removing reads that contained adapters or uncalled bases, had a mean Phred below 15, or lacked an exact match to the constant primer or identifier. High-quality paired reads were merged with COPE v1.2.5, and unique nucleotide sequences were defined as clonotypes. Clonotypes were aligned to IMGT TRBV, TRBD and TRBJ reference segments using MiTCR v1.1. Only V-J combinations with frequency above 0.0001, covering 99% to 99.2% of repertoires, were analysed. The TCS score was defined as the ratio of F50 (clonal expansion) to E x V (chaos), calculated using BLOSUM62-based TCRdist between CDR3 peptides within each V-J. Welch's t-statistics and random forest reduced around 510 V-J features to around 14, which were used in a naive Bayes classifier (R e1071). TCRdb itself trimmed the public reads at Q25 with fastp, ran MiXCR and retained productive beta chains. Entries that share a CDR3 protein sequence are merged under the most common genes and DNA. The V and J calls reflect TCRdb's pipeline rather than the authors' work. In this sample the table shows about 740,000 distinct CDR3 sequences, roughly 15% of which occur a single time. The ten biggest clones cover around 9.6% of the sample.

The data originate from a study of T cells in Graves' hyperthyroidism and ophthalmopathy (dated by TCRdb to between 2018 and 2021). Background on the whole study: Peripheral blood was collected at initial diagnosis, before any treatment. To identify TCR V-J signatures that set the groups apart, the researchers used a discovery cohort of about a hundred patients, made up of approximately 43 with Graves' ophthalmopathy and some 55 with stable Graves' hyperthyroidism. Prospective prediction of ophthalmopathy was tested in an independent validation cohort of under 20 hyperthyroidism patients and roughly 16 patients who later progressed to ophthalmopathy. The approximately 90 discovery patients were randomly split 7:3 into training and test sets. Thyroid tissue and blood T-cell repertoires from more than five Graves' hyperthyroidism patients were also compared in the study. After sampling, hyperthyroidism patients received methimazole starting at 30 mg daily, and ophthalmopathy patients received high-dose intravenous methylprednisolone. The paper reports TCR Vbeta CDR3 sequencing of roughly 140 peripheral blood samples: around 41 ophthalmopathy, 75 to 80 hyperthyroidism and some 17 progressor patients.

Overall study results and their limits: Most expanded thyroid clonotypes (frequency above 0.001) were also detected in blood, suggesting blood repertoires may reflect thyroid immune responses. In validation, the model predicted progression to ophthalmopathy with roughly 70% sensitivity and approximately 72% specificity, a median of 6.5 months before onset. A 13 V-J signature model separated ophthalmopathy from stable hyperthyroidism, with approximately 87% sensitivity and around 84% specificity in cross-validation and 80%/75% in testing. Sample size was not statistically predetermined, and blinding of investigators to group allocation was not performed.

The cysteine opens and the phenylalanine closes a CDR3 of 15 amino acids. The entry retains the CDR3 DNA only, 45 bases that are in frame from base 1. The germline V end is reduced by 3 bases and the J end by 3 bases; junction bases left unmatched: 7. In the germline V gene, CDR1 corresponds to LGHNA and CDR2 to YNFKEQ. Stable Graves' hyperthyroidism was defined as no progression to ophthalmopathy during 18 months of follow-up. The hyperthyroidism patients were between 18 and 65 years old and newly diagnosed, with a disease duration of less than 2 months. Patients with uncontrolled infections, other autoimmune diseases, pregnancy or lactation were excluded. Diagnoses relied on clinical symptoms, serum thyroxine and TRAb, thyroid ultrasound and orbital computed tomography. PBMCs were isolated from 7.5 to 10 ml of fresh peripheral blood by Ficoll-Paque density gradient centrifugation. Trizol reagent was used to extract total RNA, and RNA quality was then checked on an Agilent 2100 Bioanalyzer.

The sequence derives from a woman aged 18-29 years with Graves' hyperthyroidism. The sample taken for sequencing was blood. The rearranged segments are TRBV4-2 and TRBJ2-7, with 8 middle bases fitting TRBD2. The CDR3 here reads CASSHSTSADYEQYF. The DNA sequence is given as TGTGCCAGCAGCCACTCGACTAGCGCCGACTACGAGCAGTACTTC.